This T cell receptor (beta chain) was captured in a study of blood T cells in healthy people across ages. Primers used in a second PCR of about 7 to 12 cycles were a sample-barcoded 5' primer and a J-beta primer mix. TCRdb itself ran the 5' RACE reads through MiXCR, one entry per CDR3 protein. This table holds over 600,000 distinct CDR3 sequences, more than 50% found once. Germline V gene lookup returns CDR1 LGHDT and CDR2 YNNKEL (reference sequence). J lost 7 bases, V lost 4 bases, and 13 bases had no gene match. The CDR3 runs 18 residues. The sequenced sample consisted of blood. The V gene is TRBV3-1, the J gene TRBJ1-6; 10 bases fit TRBD1. This TCR came from a man aged 40-49 years in good health. The CDR3 loop reads CASSPGTGVPARNSPLHF. The CDR3 DNA follows: TGTGCCAGCAGCCCGGGGACAGGGGTTCCAGCCCGCAATTCACCCCTCCACTTT.